A single sample is the source of the 17 T cell receptor beta chains below, sequenced in a study of shared clonotypes between healthy human individuals (dated by TCRdb to between 2020 and 2021). Library generation was performed with the immunoSEQ multiplex PCR assay. TCRdb retrieved this table from immuneACCESS and kept in-frame rearrangements only. Not all clones are present; in checked studies, unresolved V genes account for under half, and no reason is known for the remainder. The sample profile shows 2 million to 2.5 million clones; nearly 97% of them were found once. The ten largest clones take up 0.13% of the sample. Sequenced: naive CD4+ T cells sorted from blood. The cell subset or site label corresponds to: CD45RA+ positively selected. These receptors were obtained from a man younger than 35 in good health.

J is TRBJ1-2 and V is TRBV11-2; D is uncertain. There are 14 residues in the CDR3. Trimming removed 0 bases at V and 8 bases at J, with 13 bases between. CDR1 and CDR2 (germline): SGHAT, FQNNGV. The CDR3 DNA follows: TGTGCCAGCAGCTTAGATCCCCGCAGCCAAGGCTACACCTTC. Its protein is CASSLDPRSQGYTF. Supplemented by reference TRBV11-2 and TRBJ1-2, the full variable domain reads EAGVAQSPRYKIIEKRQSVAFWCNPISGHATLYWYQQILGQGPKLLIQFQNNGVVDDSQLPKDRFSAERLKGVDSTLKIQPAKLEDSAVYLCASSLDPRSQGYTFGSGTRLTVV.

This chain connects TRBV28 to TRBJ2-1, with TRBD2 matching 9 bases. This CDR3 comprises 17 residues. In germline, CDR1 is MDHEN, CDR2 SYDVKM. V was pared by 3 bases and J by 7 bases, with 13 bases of the junction left unmatched. The CDR3 region is CASSLPPLAGIGNEQFF. The CDR3 region has the DNA TGTGCCAGCAGTTTGCCCCCACTAGCGGGCATAGGGAATGAGCAGTTCTTC.

The chain carries TRBV18 and TRBJ2-7, with TRBD1 identical over 12 bases. The CDR3 is 16 amino acids. Germline CDR1 is KGHSH and CDR2 is LQKENI. V gave up 3 bases and J gave up 4 bases; unmatched junction bases: 7. The CDR3 bases are TGTGCCAGCTCACCCCCGGGACAGGGGGCGGGTTACGAGCAGTACTTC. Translation gives CASSPPGQGAGYEQYF.

The genes are TRBV2 and TRBJ1-1, with D possibly TRBD1 on 6 matching bases. CDR1 and CDR2 (germline): SNHLY, FYNNEI. V was pared by 6 bases and J by 0 bases, with 11 bases between. CDR3 size: 14 residues. In DNA form, the CDR3 reads TGTGCCAGCAGATCGGGACAACTGAACACTGAAGCTTTCTTT. As protein: CASRSGQLNTEAFF. The entire variable domain, with the rest obtained from reference TRBV2 and TRBJ1-1, is as follows: EPEVTQTPSHQVTQMGQEVILRCVPISNHLYFYWYRQILGQKVEFLVSFYNNEISEKSEIFDDQFSVERPDGSNFTLKIRSTKLEDSAMYFCASRSGQLNTEAFFGQGTRLTVV.

Note on this clone: The sample carries other DNA sequences with the same CDR3. The V gene is TRBV11-2, the J gene TRBJ2-3; the D is unclear. This CDR3 has 15 residues. CDR1 is SGHAT, CDR2 FQNNGV, per germline. V lost 1 base, J lost 0 bases, and 8 bases lay in between. In nucleotides, the CDR3 is TGTGCCAGCAGCTTAGCCGGTATTAGCACAGATACGCAGTATTTT. Translated, it gives CASSLAGISTDTQYF.

The gene calls are TRBV7-9 and TRBJ2-2; 10 bases align to TRBD1. Germline loops: CDR1 SEHNR, CDR2 FQNEAQ (reference sequence). Trimming cost V 0 bases and J 6 bases; bases outside gene matches: 4. The CDR3 totals 16 residues. Here the CDR3 DNA reads TGTGCCAGCAGCTTAGCCGGGACAGGGGACCCCGGGGAGCTGTTTTTT. Translation: CASSLAGTGDPGELFF.

The genes are TRBV5-1 and TRBJ2-2; the D is unclear. The CDR3 contains 15 residues. Germline V lookup: CDR1 SGHRS, CDR2 YFSETQ. V dropped 1 base and J dropped 4 bases, with 11 bases sitting between them. In nucleotides, the CDR3 is TGCGCCAGCAGCTTGCTGTCCAAACCCACCGGGGAGCTGTTTTTT. Translated, it gives CASSLLSKPTGELFF.

The chain combines TRBV6-5 with TRBJ2-7; the D is unclear. From germline, CDR1 is MNHEY and CDR2 SVGAGI. Trimming cost V 6 bases and J 2 bases, with 8 bases left between them. The CDR3 runs 12 residues. The CDR3 loop is CASSPDPYEQYF. The DNA for the CDR3 is TGTGCCAGCAGCCCGGACCCCTACGAGCAGTACTTC.

J is TRBJ1-1 and V is TRBV10-2; 10 nucleotides align to TRBD1. This CDR3 is built from 16 residues. The V and J ends lost 2 bases and 4 bases, in that order; junction bases with no gene match: 7. CDR1 is WSHSY, CDR2 SAAADI, per germline. DNA for the CDR3: TGCGCCAGCAGTGAGCCCGGGACAGGGGCGATCACTGAAGCTTTCTTT. Translating it yields CASSEPGTGAITEAFF.

In DNA, the CDR3 is TGTGCCAGCAGTTACCGGGGGCTACAATCTAACTATGGCTACACCTTC. Amino acid sequence: CASSYRGLQSNYGYTF. The chain carries TRBV6-6 and TRBJ1-2, with D perhaps TRBD1 (6 bases). Trimming stripped 2 bases from V and 0 bases from J, with 13 bases between. Germline assignment: CDR1 MNHNY and CDR2 SVGAGI (reference sequence). CDR3 size: 16 residues.

The V gene is TRBV18, the J gene TRBJ2-7, with 10 positions matching TRBD2. The germline CDR1 and CDR2 sequences are KGHSH and LQKENI. This CDR3 is 16 amino acids long. Germline trimming cut 3 bases from V and 0 bases from J; bases unmatched to any gene: 5. The CDR3 region has the DNA TGTGCCAGCTCACCGACCACTAGCGGGGTCTCCTACGAGCAGTACTTC. This sequence encodes CASSPTTSGVSYEQYF.

The chain combines TRBV29-1 with TRBJ2-5; D unresolved. The CDR3 has 12 residues. Trimming removed 7 bases from V and 3 bases from J, with 12 bases in between. CDR1 is SQVTM, CDR2 ANQGSEA, per germline. CDR3: CSGARLEETQYF. The CDR3 DNA reads as TGCAGCGGGGCTCGGTTGGAAGAGACCCAGTACTTC. The full variable domain, rest sourced from reference TRBV29-1 and TRBJ2-5, is SAVISQKPSRDICQRGTSLTIQCQVDSQVTMMFWYRQQPGQSLTLIATANQGSEATYESGFVIDKFPISRPNLTFSTLTVSNMSPEDSSIYLCSGARLEETQYFGPGTRLLVL.

The V call is TRBV30, the J call TRBJ2-1; 10 bases are a match to TRBD1. Germline V lookup: CDR1 GTSNPN, CDR2 SVGIG (reference sequence). The V segment lost 5 bases and the J segment 2 bases; nucleotides outside the gene matches: 3. This CDR3 contains 14 residues. The CDR3 region is CAWGQGGPYNEQFF. Here the CDR3 DNA reads TGTGCCTGGGGACAGGGGGGCCCCTACAATGAGCAGTTCTTC.

This sequence joins TRBV5-4 and TRBJ1-5; D unclear. The CDR3 consists of 14 residues. Germline loops: CDR1 SGHNT, CDR2 YYREEE (reference sequence). V was trimmed by 4 bases and J by 2 bases, leaving 10 bases between them. The CDR3 sequence is CASSLDPGNQPQHF. CDR3 coding DNA: TGTGCCAGCAGCCTCGACCCCGGCAATCAGCCCCAGCATTTT.

This chain uses TRBV30 with TRBJ2-1; the D is unclear. Per the germline V gene, CDR1 is GTSNPN and CDR2 is SVGIG (reference sequence). This CDR3 comprises 14 residues. V lost 3 bases and J 0 bases, leaving 9 bases between the germline ends. Here the CDR3 reads CAWSRFFSYNEQFF. Here the CDR3 DNA reads TGTGCCTGGAGCCGCTTTTTCTCCTACAATGAGCAGTTCTTC.

The chain couples TRBV2 to TRBJ1-2; 9 bases line up with TRBD1. Per germline, CDR1 SNHLY and CDR2 FYNNEI. This CDR3 has 14 residues. Trimming removed 8 bases from V and 7 bases from J; junction bases left unmatched: 11. The CDR3 sequence is CASSGTGLASGYTF. The CDR3 DNA follows: TGTGCCAGCTCCGGGACAGGGCTCGCCAGTGGCTACACCTTC.

This chain links TRBV9 with TRBJ1-2; no clear D gene. The V gene's germline CDR1 is SGDLS and CDR2 YYNGEE. Trimming removed 3 bases at V and 10 bases at J, with 22 bases between. This CDR3 spans 15 amino acids. The CDR3 reads CASSAFSWGKSDYTF. For the CDR3, the DNA is TGTGCCAGCAGCGCTTTTTCGTGGGGTAAAAGTGACTACACCTTC. The whole variable domain, remainder taken from reference TRBV9 and TRBJ1-2, is DSGVTQTPKHLITATGQRVTLRCSPRSGDLSVYWYQQSLDQGLQFLIQYYNGEERAKGNILERFSAQQFPDLHSELNLSSLELGDSALYFCASSAFSWGKSDYTFGSGTRLTVV.